The rows below give T cell receptor beta chains drawn from one sample of a study of beta chain features in type 1 diabetes. The table came from immunoSEQ multiplex PCR; TCRdb's copy has only in-frame clones and leaves some out. Found here are about 650,000 clones, 12% of them singletons; the top ten hold 0.095% to 0.15%. What was sequenced was naive CD4+ T cells from blood. The source is a man under 40 with type 1 diabetes. Each CDR3 is given with its conserved first and last residue. The D gene is left open where the match is weak. Rows may omit the clone size; those that give it use once, few, many or a size class.

- | - | TRBJ1-3 | TRBV7-2 | CASSLALVGVGNTIYF | TGTGCCAGCAGCTTAGCGCTCGTGGGGGTTGGAAACACCATATATTTT
TRBD1 | - | TRBJ1-6 | TRBV9 | CASSVRPGQGTRDSPLHF | TGTGCCAGCAGCGTCCGGCCGGGACAGGGTACAAGGGATTCACCCCTCCACTTT
TRBD2 | few | TRBJ2-5 | TRBV4-3 | CASSRGLAGGETQYF | TGCGCCAGCAGCCGGGGACTAGCGGGGGGTGAGACCCAGTACTTC
TRBD2 | few | TRBJ2-7 | TRBV6-5 | CASSKTSGGYEQYF | TGTGCCAGCAGTAAGACTAGCGGGGGCTACGAGCAGTACTTC
- | - | TRBJ2-7 | TRBV6-6 | CASSSTDTDEQYF | TGTGCCAGCAGTTCCACGGACACGGACGAGCAGTACTTC
- | - | TRBJ2-5 | TRBV11-2 | CASSPGTTQETQYF | TGTGCCAGCAGCCCTGGGACAACTCAAGAGACCCAGTACTTC
- | - | TRBJ2-7 | TRBV11-2 | CASSLVDSVFYEQYF | TGTGCCAGCAGCTTAGTAGATTCCGTCTTCTACGAGCAGTACTTC
TRBD1 | - | TRBJ2-1 | TRBV5-1 | CASSSPWTGSPRMSYNEQFF | TGCGCCAGCAGCTCCCCCTGGACAGGGTCCCCTCGAATGTCCTACAATGAGCAGTTCTTC
TRBD2 | - | TRBJ2-5 | TRBV7-9 | CASTLLGTSSQETQYF | TGTGCCAGCACCCTCCTTGGGACTAGCAGCCAAGAGACCCAGTACTTC
TRBD2 | - | TRBJ2-3 | TRBV10-3 | CAITRTSGETDTQYF | TGTGCCATCACCCGGACTAGCGGGGAGACAGATACGCAGTATTTT
- | few | TRBJ2-7 | TRBV10-3 | CAISLRERYEQYF | TGTGCCATCAGTCTCAGAGAACGATACGAGCAGTACTTC
TRBD2 | few | TRBJ2-5 | TRBV2 | CASIGLAAGETQYF | TGTGCCAGCATAGGACTAGCGGCGGGAGAGACCCAGTACTTC
- | few | TRBJ2-3 | TRBV5-1 | CASSLLAGSTDTQYF | TGCGCCAGCAGCTTGTTGGCAGGTAGCACAGATACGCAGTATTTT
TRBD1 | few | TRBJ1-2 | TRBV6-6 | CASSYPRDRVLHGYTF | TGTGCCAGCAGTTACCCTCGGGACAGGGTATTACATGGCTACACCTTC
- | - | TRBJ2-5 | TRBV6-6 | CASRGLAQETQYF | TGTGCCTCACGGGGGCTAGCCCAAGAGACCCAGTACTTC
- | few | TRBJ2-5 | TRBV28 | CASSTGQQETQYF | TGTGCCAGCAGCACAGGCCAGCAAGAGACCCAGTACTTC
- | few | TRBJ1-1 | TRBV6-5 | CASSYGPGLNTEAFF | TGTGCCAGCAGTTACGGGCCGGGGCTGAACACTGAAGCTTTCTTT
- | few | TRBJ1-5 | TRBV9 | CASSVGVLEESQPQHF | TGTGCCAGCAGCGTAGGGGTCTTGGAAGAGAGTCAGCCCCAGCATTTT
- | - | TRBJ1-4 | TRBV7-9 | CASSRNTGGNEKLFF | TGTGCCAGCAGCCGGAACACGGGCGGTAATGAAAAACTGTTTTTT
- | - | TRBJ1-2 | TRBV9 | CASSVGSDNYGYTF | TGTGCCAGCAGCGTAGGGTCGGACAACTATGGCTACACCTTC
- | - | TRBJ1-6 | TRBV27 | CASSLAVNSPLHF | TGTGCCAGCAGTTTAGCAGTTAATTCACCCCTCCACTTT
- | - | TRBJ1-1 | TRBV29-1 | CSVERTENTEAFF | TGCAGCGTTGAGAGGACGGAGAACACTGAAGCTTTCTTT
TRBD1 | few | TRBJ2-1 | TRBV14 | CASSQVRGTGAENEQFF | TGTGCCAGCAGCCAAGTAAGGGGGACAGGGGCGGAGAATGAGCAGTTCTTC
- | few | TRBJ2-7 | TRBV5-5 | CASSFGEPAYEQYF | TGTGCCAGCAGCTTTGGGGAGCCGGCCTACGAGCAGTACTTC
- | few | TRBJ1-2 | TRBV5-8 | CASSLASGDTYGYTF | TGTGCCAGCAGCTTGGCAAGCGGGGACACCTATGGCTACACCTTC
- | - | TRBJ1-1 | TRBV7-2 | CASTGGGVAAEAFF | TGTGCCAGCACCGGAGGGGGGGTCGCGGCTGAAGCTTTCTTT
- | - | TRBJ1-1 | TRBV11-3 | CASSLERRIEAFF | TGTGCCAGCAGCTTAGAACGTCGCATTGAAGCTTTCTTT
TRBD1 | few | TRBJ1-6 | TRBV29-1 | CSVEDRQGGNSPLHF | TGCAGCGTTGAGGACCGACAGGGGGGGAATTCACCCCTCCACTTT
- | - | TRBJ2-3 | TRBV6-6 | CATARDTDTQYF | TGTGCCACTGCACGGGACACAGATACGCAGTATTTT
- | - | TRBJ1-5 | TRBV19 | CASSISGSGQPQHF | TGTGCCAGTAGTATTTCAGGGTCGGGTCAGCCCCAGCATTTT
- | few | TRBJ2-3 | TRBV7-9 | CASSFRDPGTDTQYF | TGTGCCAGCAGCTTCCGAGACCCAGGGACAGATACGCAGTATTTT
- | - | TRBJ2-1 | TRBV15 | CATSREWGGDNEQFF | TGTGCCACCAGCAGAGAATGGGGCGGGGACAATGAGCAGTTCTTC
- | - | TRBJ2-5 | TRBV7-9 | CASSLTGGAETQYF | TGTGCCAGCAGCTTGACAGGTGGGGCCGAGACCCAGTACTTC
TRBD1 | few | TRBJ1-4 | TRBV7-2 | CASSTGTGVEKLFF | TGTGCCAGCAGCACCGGGACAGGCGTTGAAAAACTGTTTTTT
TRBD1 | few | TRBJ1-1 | TRBV18 | CASSERLQGADTEAFF | TGTGCCAGCTCCGAAAGACTACAGGGGGCGGACACTGAAGCTTTCTTT
TRBD1 | - | TRBJ1-5 | TRBV9 | CASSATGTVNQPQHF | TGTGCCAGCAGCGCAACCGGGACAGTCAATCAGCCCCAGCATTTT
- | few | TRBJ2-1 | TRBV7-2 | CASSLNREGYEFF | TGTGCCAGCAGCTTAAATCGAGAGGGTTATGAGTTCTTC
- | few | TRBJ2-1 | TRBV6-5 | CASSYSGNSYNEQFF | TGTGCCAGCAGTTACTCCGGCAACTCCTACAATGAGCAGTTCTTC
TRBD1 | few | TRBJ1-3 | TRBV5-1 | CASSQGVPSGNTIYF | TGCGCCAGCAGCCAGGGGGTCCCTTCTGGAAACACCATATATTTT
TRBD2 | - | TRBJ2-7 | TRBV2 | CASSFNPGGIFYEQYF | TGTGCCAGCAGCTTCAACCCGGGAGGAATCTTCTACGAGCAGTACTTC
- | few | TRBJ2-1 | TRBV6-5 | CASREQFF | TGTGCCAGCAGGGAGCAGTTCTTC
- | few | TRBJ2-3 | TRBV7-2 | CASSSNTRGDTQYF | TGTGCCAGCAGCTCGAATACGCGCGGAGATACGCAGTATTTT